Given below is one TCR beta chain in context. This clone was detected only a few times. Its target antigen remains unknown. Qualities for individual bases were not recorded, and no much larger clone is one base off. This sample stems from a study of CD8+ T cells in alopecia areata (dated by TCRdb to 2016 to 2019). Broadly, across the study: To study T cell clonal expansion in alopecia areata, the researchers applied high-throughput TCRbeta sequencing to both the C3H/HeJ mouse model and human patients. RNA came from the PAXgene miRNA kit for fixed scalp, the miRNeasy kit for PBMCs, and the RNeasy kit for mouse skin. Human TCRbeta sequencing covered scalp tissue and sorted CD4+ and CD8+ peripheral blood T cells from patchy and totalis/universalis alopecia areata patients and healthy controls. TCRbeta CDR3 regions were amplified by immunoSEQ multiplex PCR with 35 Vbeta forward and 13 Jbeta reverse primers. Clonality in the scalp was compared among normal scalp (n=4), patchy alopecia areata scalp (n=8), and alopecia totalis/universalis scalp (n=8). Broad study findings and their caveats: TCR sequences shared between patients were less clear than in mice, possibly partly because of HLA diversity in the patient population. Higher clonality and more expanded CD8+ clones were observed in lesional scalp than in normal scalp, particularly in alopecia totalis/universalis, a finding suggestive of antigenic drive. Resident alphabeta T cells in normal human skin are also sequenced, complicating scalp TCR repertoire analysis, unlike mouse skin dominated by gammadelta T cells.

Library preparation used the immunoSEQ multiplex PCR assay. RNA was extracted from all samples and reverse transcribed into cDNA as template for TCR sequencing. SuperScript III was used to make first-strand cDNA, primed with a 2:1 mix of oligo-dT and random hexamers. A synthetic immune receptor repertoire was used to gauge amplification bias, and whatever bias remained was removed computationally. Concerning the study's data processing: After raw reads were preprocessed to remove errors, the CDR3 was defined following IMGT conventions as running from the conserved cysteine to phenylalanine. Clonality was computed as 1 minus the Shannon entropy, with the entropy normalized by log2 of the number of productive unique TCRs. Whether each scalp clone was CD4 or CD8 was inferred by checking scalp TCRbeta sequences against the CD4 and CD8 repertoires from sorted blood. The source is immuneACCESS, and TCRdb retained only in-frame sequences with V and J called. Part of the clones is not carried over; for the studies checked, unresolved V genes explain less than half of this, and the remainder is unexplained. That table furnishes V, J and clone size, whereas the DNA furnished D and trimming. The sample table shows 150,000 to 200,000 clones, and 55% are seen once. The top ten clonotypes cover approximately 4.3% of the sample.

Measured from the cysteine to the phenylalanine, the CDR3 is 16 residues long. The DNA shown is the 48-base CDR3, in frame from base 1. From a lookup of the germline V gene, CDR1 and CDR2 are SGHDN and FVKESK. V loses 2 bases of germline sequence and J loses 7 bases, and the interval between the two ends is 17 bases. After PBMCs were isolated by density centrifugation and stained for CD3, CD4 and CD8, a FACSAria was used to sort CD4+ and CD8+ T cells. Scalp biopsies and blood samples were obtained from unaffected controls. Sequencing was carried out using CD4+ T cells sorted from blood. This TCR derives from a human donor in good health. The chain is assembled from TRBV14 and TRBJ1-4; possibly the D gene is TRBD1, per 6 matching bases. The CDR3 region reads CASSQWTTGLSEKLFF. The DNA sequence reads TGTGCCAGCAGCCAATGGACGACAGGATTGAGTGAAAAACTGTTTTTT.